Listed below are T cell receptor beta chains from one sample, sequenced in a study of blood T cell repertoires in COVID-19. Generated by immunoSEQ multiplex PCR, the TCRdb table keeps only in-frame clones and is missing some. Among 100,000 to 150,000 clones listed, about 80% were seen once. Sequences were obtained from peripheral blood. Source of these receptors: a man between 60 and 75 years old with active or convalescent COVID-19. Each CDR3 is given with its conserved first and last residue. Each record gives: J gene, D gene, clone size, V gene, CDR3 DNA, CDR3 protein. A D gene is named only where the DNA matches it firmly. Clone size appears in some rows only: once, few, many, or a class for an expanded clone.

J gene: TRBJ2-2; D gene: .; clone size: .; V gene: TRBV9; CDR3 DNA: TGTGCCAGCAGCGACACGGCGTCGACAGAGCTGTTTTTT; CDR3 protein: CASSDTASTELFF
J gene: TRBJ1-1; D gene: .; clone size: .; V gene: TRBV27; CDR3 DNA: TGTGCCAGCAGTCCACTTTCGGGGTTCCCTGAAGCTTTCTTT; CDR3 protein: CASSPLSGFPEAFF
J gene: TRBJ2-1; D gene: TRBD2; clone size: .; V gene: TRBV7-9; CDR3 DNA: TGTGCCAGCAGTGGAGGGAGGGCCGTTGAGCAGTTCTTC; CDR3 protein: CASSGGRAVEQFF
J gene: TRBJ1-4; D gene: .; clone size: .; V gene: TRBV27; CDR3 DNA: TGTGCCAGCAGTTTCAGGACAGATGATGAAAAACTGTTTTTT; CDR3 protein: CASSFRTDDEKLFF
J gene: TRBJ2-5; D gene: .; clone size: once; V gene: TRBV3-1/TRBV3-2; CDR3 DNA: TGTGCCAGCAGCCAAACAAAAGAGACCCAGTACTTC; CDR3 protein: CASSQTKETQYF
J gene: TRBJ2-1; D gene: TRBD2; clone size: .; V gene: TRBV2; CDR3 DNA: TGTGCCAGCAGCGGACTAGCGGGAGGTTCGAATGAGCAGTTCTTC; CDR3 protein: CASSGLAGGSNEQFF
J gene: TRBJ1-2; D gene: TRBD1; clone size: .; V gene: TRBV28; CDR3 DNA: TGTGCCAGCAGTCTAAGACAGGGTTGGAACTATGGCTACACCTTC; CDR3 protein: CASSLRQGWNYGYTF
J gene: TRBJ2-5; D gene: TRBD1; clone size: .; V gene: TRBV20-1; CDR3 DNA: TGCAGTGCTAGTGACCCGGGACAGGGTGCTGAGACCCAGTACTTC; CDR3 protein: CSASDPGQGAETQYF
J gene: TRBJ1-2; D gene: TRBD1; clone size: .; V gene: TRBV27; CDR3 DNA: TGTGCCAGCAGGGGACAGGGGAAGGGCTACACCTTC; CDR3 protein: CASRGQGKGYTF
J gene: TRBJ2-5; D gene: TRBD1; clone size: .; V gene: TRBV4-1; CDR3 DNA: TGCGCCAGCAGCCCAAGGGACAGGGGACAAGAGACCCAGTACTTC; CDR3 protein: CASSPRDRGQETQYF
J gene: TRBJ2-7; D gene: TRBD1; clone size: .; V gene: TRBV7-7; CDR3 DNA: TGTGCCAGCAGCCCGGGACAGGGCGGCGAGCAGTACTTC; CDR3 protein: CASSPGQGGEQYF
J gene: TRBJ2-7; D gene: TRBD1; clone size: .; V gene: TRBV6-4; CDR3 DNA: TGTGCCAGCAGTGATAGCCGTCGTGGGGGTTGGACAGGCGCCTACGAGCAGTACTTC; CDR3 protein: CASSDSRRGGWTGAYEQYF
J gene: TRBJ2-5; D gene: TRBD2; clone size: .; V gene: TRBV19; CDR3 DNA: TGTGCCAGTAGTATAGGAGCGGGGCAAGAGACCCAGTACTTC; CDR3 protein: CASSIGAGQETQYF
J gene: TRBJ1-5; D gene: .; clone size: .; V gene: TRBV19; CDR3 DNA: TGTGCCAGTAGTATAGGACAGCTCAATCAGCCCCAGCATTTT; CDR3 protein: CASSIGQLNQPQHF
J gene: TRBJ1-1; D gene: TRBD1; clone size: few; V gene: TRBV27; CDR3 DNA: TGTGCCAGCAGTTTAGGGTCCCTGGACAGGCGAAAGAACACTGAAGCTTTCTTT; CDR3 protein: CASSLGSLDRRKNTEAFF
J gene: TRBJ2-3; D gene: .; clone size: once; V gene: TRBV15; CDR3 DNA: TGTGCCACCAGCAGAGATGGAGCGGAGCGGGGCACAGATACGCAGTATTTT; CDR3 protein: CATSRDGAERGTDTQYF
J gene: TRBJ2-1; D gene: .; clone size: .; V gene: TRBV7-8; CDR3 DNA: TGTGCCAGCAGCTTGTCCAGCTACAATGAGCAGTTCTTC; CDR3 protein: CASSLSSYNEQFF
J gene: TRBJ2-3; D gene: .; clone size: .; V gene: TRBV21-1; CDR3 DNA: TGTGCCAGCAGCAAAGAACGTAGGGGGTGGAATTTT; CDR3 protein: CASSKERRGWNF
J gene: TRBJ1-1; D gene: .; clone size: .; V gene: TRBV5-1; CDR3 DNA: TGCGCCAGCAGCTCGGGGGGGCGGTTCAGTGAAGCTTTCTTT; CDR3 protein: CASSSGGRFSEAFF
J gene: TRBJ1-4; D gene: .; clone size: .; V gene: TRBV27; CDR3 DNA: TGTGCCAGCAGTGGGGCTCAGGGGTACGGTGAAAAACTGTTTTTT; CDR3 protein: CASSGAQGYGEKLFF
J gene: TRBJ2-7; D gene: .; clone size: .; V gene: TRBV11-2; CDR3 DNA: TGTGCCAGCAGCGTAAACAGGGCCCCCGACGAGCAGTACTTC; CDR3 protein: CASSVNRAPDEQYF
J gene: TRBJ2-2; D gene: .; clone size: .; V gene: TRBV5-1; CDR3 DNA: TGCGCCAGCAGCTTGTCACAGGGAGAAACCGGGGAGCTGTTTTTT; CDR3 protein: CASSLSQGETGELFF
J gene: TRBJ1-1; D gene: TRBD1; clone size: .; V gene: TRBV28; CDR3 DNA: TGTGCCAGCACTCTCCGCAGGGGGAGGAGGCCTGAAGCTTTCTTT; CDR3 protein: CASTLRRGRRPEAFF
J gene: TRBJ2-7; D gene: .; clone size: .; V gene: TRBV4-2; CDR3 DNA: TGTGCCAGCAGCCTATCCCCGACTAGCTACGAGCAGTACTTC; CDR3 protein: CASSLSPTSYEQYF
J gene: TRBJ2-1; D gene: TRBD1; clone size: .; V gene: TRBV28; CDR3 DNA: TGTGCCAGCAGCTTGACAGGGGGAGGCTACAATGAGCAGTTCTTC; CDR3 protein: CASSLTGGGYNEQFF
J gene: TRBJ1-5; D gene: TRBD1; clone size: .; V gene: TRBV6-5; CDR3 DNA: TGTGCCAGCAGTCAGATGACAGGGGGCAATCAGCCCCAGCATTTT; CDR3 protein: CASSQMTGGNQPQHF
J gene: TRBJ2-7; D gene: .; clone size: .; V gene: TRBV7-2; CDR3 DNA: TGTGCCAGCAGCTTAGAACAGGGTGGCTCCTACGAGCAGTACTTC; CDR3 protein: CASSLEQGGSYEQYF
J gene: TRBJ2-1; D gene: .; clone size: .; V gene: TRBV7-2; CDR3 DNA: TGTGCCAGCAGCTTCCCGACTAGATCGGATGAGCAGTTCTTC; CDR3 protein: CASSFPTRSDEQFF
J gene: TRBJ2-3; D gene: .; clone size: many; V gene: TRBV7-2; CDR3 DNA: TGTGCCAGCAGCCCCCCCTCGGCTAGGGGGATGGATACGCAGTATTTT; CDR3 protein: CASSPPSARGMDTQYF
J gene: TRBJ2-4; D gene: .; clone size: .; V gene: TRBV19; CDR3 DNA: TGTGCCAGTAGTATCGACAGTAAAAACATTCAGTACTTC; CDR3 protein: CASSIDSKNIQYF
J gene: TRBJ1-1; D gene: .; clone size: .; V gene: TRBV10-3; CDR3 DNA: TGTGCCATCAGTAGTTCGGGAGGGTACACTGAAGCTTTCTTT; CDR3 protein: CAISSSGGYTEAFF
J gene: TRBJ1-5; D gene: TRBD1; clone size: .; V gene: TRBV19; CDR3 DNA: TGTGCCAGTAGTATTTTACGGGCAGGGGGAAATCAGCCCCAGCATTTT; CDR3 protein: CASSILRAGGNQPQHF
J gene: TRBJ2-5; D gene: .; clone size: .; V gene: TRBV5-4; CDR3 DNA: TGTGCCAGCAGCTTGGCGGTCCGTGAGGAGACCCAGTACTTC; CDR3 protein: CASSLAVREETQYF
J gene: TRBJ2-2; D gene: .; clone size: .; V gene: TRBV3-1/TRBV3-2; CDR3 DNA: TGTGCCAGCACCCCGGGACAGAACACCGGGGAGCTGTTTTTT; CDR3 protein: CASTPGQNTGELFF
J gene: TRBJ2-1; D gene: TRBD2; clone size: .; V gene: TRBV7-9; CDR3 DNA: TGTGCCAGCAGCGGGACTAGCGGGAGGAGGAATGAGCAGTTCTTC; CDR3 protein: CASSGTSGRRNEQFF
J gene: TRBJ2-3; D gene: TRBD1; clone size: .; V gene: TRBV3-1/TRBV3-2; CDR3 DNA: TGTGCCAGCAGCCTGGGACAGGGAGGCCTCGGTAGTGTGCAGTATTTT; CDR3 protein: CASSLGQGGLGSVQYF
J gene: TRBJ1-1; D gene: .; clone size: .; V gene: TRBV19; CDR3 DNA: TGTGCCAGTAGTATAGAACAGGGTTTGGGCAACACTGAAGCTTTCTTT; CDR3 protein: CASSIEQGLGNTEAFF
J gene: TRBJ1-3; D gene: TRBD1; clone size: .; V gene: TRBV2; CDR3 DNA: TGTGCCAGACAGGGGGCGCTAGGAAACACCATATATTTT; CDR3 protein: CARQGALGNTIYF
J gene: TRBJ2-5; D gene: .; clone size: .; V gene: TRBV24-1; CDR3 DNA: TGTGCCACCAGTGATGGGACTCGCATTAGCAAGACCCAGTACTTC; CDR3 protein: CATSDGTRISKTQYF
J gene: TRBJ2-7; D gene: TRBD2; clone size: .; V gene: TRBV7-2; CDR3 DNA: TGTGCCAGCAGCTTAGATCGGCGGGGGACCTACGAGCAGTACTTC; CDR3 protein: CASSLDRRGTYEQYF
J gene: TRBJ1-4; D gene: TRBD1; clone size: .; V gene: TRBV7-2; CDR3 DNA: TGTGCCAGCAGCCAAAGGGACAGTTACAATGAAAAACTGTTTTTT; CDR3 protein: CASSQRDSYNEKLFF
J gene: TRBJ2-5; D gene: .; clone size: .; V gene: TRBV27; CDR3 DNA: TGTGCCAGCAGTGCCCCCGGGCAGGGGGGAGAGACCCAGTACTTC; CDR3 protein: CASSAPGQGGETQYF
J gene: TRBJ2-5; D gene: .; clone size: .; V gene: TRBV5-1; CDR3 DNA: TGCGCCAGCAGCTTGACCCAGGGGTCGGTAGAGACCCAGTACTTC; CDR3 protein: CASSLTQGSVETQYF
J gene: TRBJ2-1; D gene: TRBD2; clone size: once; V gene: TRBV7-7; CDR3 DNA: TGTGCCAGCAGCTTGGGACTAGCGGGAATATATGAGCAGTTCTTC; CDR3 protein: CASSLGLAGIYEQFF
J gene: TRBJ2-7; D gene: TRBD1; clone size: .; V gene: TRBV4-2; CDR3 DNA: TGTGCCAGCAGCCAAGATCCCGGCCCCAGGGGGCAAATATACGAGCAGTACTTC; CDR3 protein: CASSQDPGPRGQIYEQYF
J gene: TRBJ1-2; D gene: .; clone size: .; V gene: TRBV5-4; CDR3 DNA: TGTGCCAGCAGCTTGGAGGGTGTGGGGGGGTATGGCTACACCTTC; CDR3 protein: CASSLEGVGGYGYTF
J gene: TRBJ2-2; D gene: TRBD2; clone size: few; V gene: TRBV9; CDR3 DNA: TGTGCCAGCAGCGTAGCGGGGACTAGCGGAGCCGCGAACACCGGGGAGCTGTTTTTT; CDR3 protein: CASSVAGTSGAANTGELFF
J gene: TRBJ2-5; D gene: TRBD1; clone size: .; V gene: TRBV2; CDR3 DNA: TGTGCCAGCAGTGAACCGGGACAGGGTGGGGGAGAGACCCAGTACTTC; CDR3 protein: CASSEPGQGGGETQYF
J gene: TRBJ2-7; D gene: .; clone size: few; V gene: TRBV2; CDR3 DNA: TGTGCCAGCACCCTTAATGGGGGGGGCGACTACGAGCAGTACTTC; CDR3 protein: CASTLNGGGDYEQYF
J gene: TRBJ1-1; D gene: .; clone size: .; V gene: TRBV9; CDR3 DNA: TGTGCCAGCAACCAGGGGCCGGGGAACACTGAAGCTTTCTTT; CDR3 protein: CASNQGPGNTEAFF
J gene: TRBJ2-3; D gene: .; clone size: .; V gene: TRBV2; CDR3 DNA: TGTGCCAGCAGTACTGAAGATACGCAGTATTTT; CDR3 protein: CASSTEDTQYF
J gene: TRBJ2-1; D gene: .; clone size: .; V gene: TRBV11-3; CDR3 DNA: TGTGCCAGCAGCTCTATCCCGTACGAGCAGTTCTTC; CDR3 protein: CASSSIPYEQFF
J gene: TRBJ1-1; D gene: .; clone size: few; V gene: TRBV6-5; CDR3 DNA: TGTGCCAGCAAAACGGGAGGGTACACTGAAGCTTTCTTT; CDR3 protein: CASKTGGYTEAFF
J gene: TRBJ2-6; D gene: .; clone size: .; V gene: TRBV12-5; CDR3 DNA: TGTGCTAGTGGTTACTACAGGGGGGGGACTGGGGCCAACGTCCTGACTTTC; CDR3 protein: CASGYYRGGTGANVLTF